This T cell receptor beta chain is from a study of blood T cell repertoires in COVID-19. A single count supports this clone. V shed 3 bases and J 10 bases; nucleotides not matched to a gene: 8. CDR3 length: 15 residues. The V gene's germline CDR1 is KGHDR and CDR2 SFDVKD. Method: immunoSEQ multiplex PCR; TCRdb's copy keeps in-frame clones and lacks some. The sample has 200,000 to 250,000 clones, about 86% seen once. The sequencing sample was made of PBMCs or T cells enriched from blood (not recorded which). The receptor's source is a woman between 45 and 65 years old with acute COVID-19. The chain combines TRBV24-1 with TRBJ2-1, with 10 bases that match TRBD2. CDR3 bases: TGTGCCACCAGTGATCCCCGACTAGCGGGTGGGGAGCAGTTCTTC. This codes for CATSDPRLAGGEQFF.